These 20 T cell receptor beta chains came from one sample sequenced in a study of blood T cell repertoires in COVID-19. The data were produced by immunoSEQ multiplex PCR, yet TCRdb's version contains in-frame clones alone and is incomplete. The sample includes about 250,000 clones, approximately 90% seen only once; the top ten take around 2%. The specimen sequenced was PBMCs or T cells enriched from blood (not recorded which). The receptors here all came from a woman aged 18-30 years who had recovered from COVID-19.

This clone came up a few times. This sequence joins TRBV10-2 and TRBJ1-6, with D possibly matching TRBD1 (6 bases). V was trimmed by 10 bases and J by 3 bases, leaving 13 bases between them. CDR3 length: 14 residues. Germline V lookup: CDR1 WSHSY, CDR2 SAAADI. Here the CDR3 reads CATRGANYNSPLHF. The DNA of the CDR3 is TGCGCCACCCGGGGGGCAAACTATAATTCACCCCTCCACTTT.

This clone showed up just once. The rearrangement joins TRBV6-5 to TRBJ2-1, with D maybe TRBD2 (5 bases). Germline V gene data show CDR1 as MNHEY and CDR2 as SVGAGI. V was shortened by 7 bases and J by 2 bases, with 15 bases between the two germline ends. The length of the CDR3 is 15 residues. CDR3 residues: CASTRRGSAYNEQFF. The CDR3 nucleotides are TGTGCCAGCACTCGACGTGGTAGCGCCTACAATGAGCAGTTCTTC.

The chain combines TRBV27 with TRBJ1-2; no reliable D call. From germline, CDR1 is MNHEY and CDR2 SMNVEV (reference sequence). The CDR3 totals 14 residues. Trimming shortened V by 6 bases and J by 2 bases, and 13 bases separated the two germline ends. The CDR3 reads CASSSPSGNYGYTF. The DNA of the CDR3 is TGTGCCAGCAGCTCCCCGTCGGGGAACTATGGCTACACCTTC.

The chain joins TRBV18 to TRBJ1-4, with D possibly TRBD1 on 5 matching bases. The length of the CDR3 is 16 residues. Trimming shortened V by 4 bases and J by 2 bases, and 14 bases separated the two germline ends. CDR1 is KGHSH, CDR2 LQKENI, per germline. CDR3: CASSLGQGATNEKLFF. DNA for the CDR3: TGTGCCAGCTCACTGGGGCAGGGTGCGACTAATGAAAAACTGTTTTTT.

Concerning this clone: Other DNA sequences in this specimen translate into the identical CDR3. This rearrangement joins TRBV28 to TRBJ1-2, with D hard to call. The CDR3 runs 15 residues. Trimming removed 7 bases from V and 4 bases from J, with 19 bases in between. Germline V gives CDR1 MDHEN, CDR2 SYDVKM. The DNA for the CDR3 is TGTGCCAGCAACCACAACAGAGTTTACGGCTATGGCTACACCTTC. It translates to CASNHNRVYGYGYTF.

The chain is built from TRBV10-3 and TRBJ2-7, with 8 nucleotides matching TRBD2. The CDR3 runs 14 residues. The germline V gene encodes CDR1 ENHRY and CDR2 SYGVKD. With 11 bases clipped from V and 0 bases from J, the junction kept 9 bases outside the gene matches. Here the CDR3 reads CAPSSGHSSYEQYF. DNA of the CDR3: TGTGCCCCCTCTAGCGGGCACTCCTCCTACGAGCAGTACTTC.

The chain couples TRBV28 to TRBJ2-7; TRBD1 matches at 9 bases. V shed 8 bases and J 5 bases; nucleotides not matched to a gene: 10. Germline-derived CDR1 and CDR2 are MDHEN and SYDVKM. This CDR3 has 14 amino acids. DNA for the CDR3: TGTGCCAGCTGGGACAGGGTAGGCGAGAACGAGCAGTACTTC. This gives the protein CASWDRVGENEQYF.

The chain joins TRBV30 to TRBJ2-7; D gene unclear. CDR1 GTSNPN and CDR2 SVGIG come from the germline V gene (reference sequence). The CDR3 totals 12 residues. Trimming removed 0 bases at V and 6 bases at J, with 9 bases between. CDR3 DNA sequence: TGTGCCTGGAGTGTTTCCTTCTCCGAGCAGTACTTC. Translated, it gives CAWSVSFSEQYF.

This clone was observed a few times. The rearrangement uses TRBV28 and TRBJ1-1; no definite D call. The CDR3 is made up of 14 amino acids. The germline V and J ends were trimmed by 4 bases and 1 base, with 10 bases remaining between them. The germline CDR1 and CDR2 sequences are MDHEN and SYDVKM. The CDR3 loop reads CASSSPAGNTEAFF. In nucleotides, the CDR3 is TGTGCCAGCAGTTCGCCGGCAGGGAACACTGAAGCTTTCTTT.

The chain uses TRBV12-3 or TRBV12-4 and TRBJ2-1; D ambiguous. The germline V and J ends were trimmed by 7 bases and 8 bases, with 9 bases remaining between them. This CDR3 region has 11 residues. Here the CDR3 reads CASTVADEQFF. The CDR3 DNA is TGTGCCAGCACGGTCGCCGATGAGCAGTTCTTC.

This clone showed up just once. CDR3 nucleotides: TGTGCCAGCAGTCACGACAGGGATGGTCAGCCCCAGCATTTT. It translates to CASSHDRDGQPQHF. The V gene is TRBV28, the J gene TRBJ1-5, with TRBD1 matching over 7 bases. The CDR3 extends over 14 amino acids. Germline trimming cut 5 bases from V and 6 bases from J; bases unmatched to any gene: 7. Germline loops: CDR1 MDHEN, CDR2 SYDVKM. Full variable domain (rest looked up from reference TRBV28 and TRBJ1-5): DVKVTQSSRYLVKRTGEKVFLECVQDMDHENMFWYRQDPGLGLRLIYFSYDVKMKEKGDIPEGYSVSREKKERFSLILESASTNQTSMYLCASSHDRDGQPQHFGDGTRLSIL.

This clone was seen only once. The chain carries TRBV21-1 and TRBJ2-7; TRBD1 was called by the table and not checked on the DNA. TRBV21-1 is a listed pseudogene. The CDR3 spans 13 residues. The CDR3 region has the DNA TGTGCCAGCAGCAAAGCGCCAACAAACGAGCAGTACTTC. Its translation is CASSKAPTNEQYF.

V usage is TRBV19 and J usage is TRBJ2-3, with 8 nucleotides matching TRBD2. There are 16 residues in the CDR3. V dropped 1 base and J dropped 0; count of bases not matched to a gene: 3. The germline V gene encodes CDR1 LNHDA and CDR2 SQIVND (reference sequence). CDR3 sequence reads: CASSIGAGGSTDTQYF. Here the CDR3 DNA reads TGTGCCAGTAGTATAGGGGCGGGGGGTAGCACAGATACGCAGTATTTT.

The chain links TRBV7-8 to TRBJ2-5; 7 bases are a match to TRBD1. CDR3 size: 16 residues. The ends lost 0 bases at V and 7 bases at J; junction bases unmatched: 11. Germline V gene data show CDR1 as SGHVS and CDR2 as FQNEAQ. CDR3 sequence reads: CASSLARGQPARTQYF. CDR3 nucleotide sequence: TGTGCCAGCAGCTTAGCGAGGGGGCAGCCAGCCAGGACCCAGTACTTC.

The chain is built from TRBV11-2 and TRBJ1-1, with a weak D call TRBD1 (6 bases). The CDR3 extends over 15 amino acids. The V gene's germline CDR1 is SGHAT and CDR2 FQNNGV. Trimming pared 3 bases from V and 3 bases from J, leaving 14 bases between. The CDR3 loop is CASSFNGQTDTEAFF. The CDR3 DNA sequence: TGTGCCAGCAGCTTCAATGGACAGACGGACACTGAAGCTTTCTTT.

This clone was counted between two and nine times. The chain employs TRBV6-5 and TRBJ2-7; the match to TRBD1 covers 8 bases. The J segment lost 1 base and the V segment lost 8 bases, leaving 7 bases of the junction unmatched. Germline lookup yields CDR1 MNHEY and CDR2 SVGAGI. The CDR3 runs 14 residues. CDR3 sequence reads: CASLSTGGSYEQYF. DNA for the CDR3: TGTGCCAGCCTCTCTACAGGGGGGTCCTACGAGCAGTACTTC.

The J gene is TRBJ2-3, the V gene TRBV6-4; D perhaps matches TRBD1 (6 bases). The ends were cut back, 3 bases at V and 4 bases at J, with 17 bases in the middle. Germline-derived CDR1 and CDR2 are MRHNA and SNTAGT. The CDR3 is 16 residues long. CDR3 nucleotides: TGTGCCAGCAGTGAGTCCCCCCAGGGGCCGGCAGATACGCAGTATTTT. Its protein product is CASSESPQGPADTQYF.

This chain joins TRBV18 and TRBJ2-1; tentatively, D is TRBD1 (6 bases). The CDR3 consists of 15 residues. Germline CDR1 and CDR2: KGHSH and LQKENI. Trimming stripped 2 bases from V and 4 bases from J, with 12 bases between. Written as DNA, the CDR3 is TGTGCCAGCTCACCAGTGACTGGACAGTACAATGAGCAGTTCTTC. It is translated as CASSPVTGQYNEQFF.

CDR3 coding DNA: TGTGCCAGCAGTTTCTTGAGTTCCGACACTGAAGCTTTCTTT. It yields the protein CASSFLSSDTEAFF. The chain links TRBV27 to TRBJ1-1, with D unclear. CDR1 is MNHEY and CDR2 is SMNVEV in the germline V gene (reference sequence). The length of the CDR3 is 14 residues. The V end lost 3 bases, the J end lost 3 bases, and 11 bases lay between the germline ends.

V is TRBV24-1 and J is TRBJ1-5; 7 bases agree with TRBD1. This CDR3 region has 18 residues. The junction had 12 bases not matched to a gene; V was cut back by 0 bases and J by 5 bases. Germline lookup yields CDR1 KGHDR and CDR2 SFDVKD. CDR3 loop: CATSDLPVGTVSYQPQHF. CDR3 in DNA: TGTGCCACCAGTGATTTGCCCGTCGGGACAGTGAGTTATCAGCCCCAGCATTTT.